These 22 T cell receptor beta chains came from one sample sequenced in a study of cytomegalovirus exposure and HLA in healthy donors. The PCR contained 60 Vbeta and 13 Jbeta primers. This table comes from immunoSEQ multiplex PCR, and its TCRdb copy is limited to in-frame clones, with some not included. The sample includes 180,000 or so clones, roughly 77% of them seen just once. Sequenced sample: PBMCs. These receptors originate from a woman in her twenties or thirties in good health and CMV-seropositive.

This clone was found a few times. The rearrangement uses TRBV10-3 and TRBJ1-3; unclear D gene. Germline-derived CDR1 and CDR2 are ENHRY and SYGVKD. This CDR3 comprises 14 residues. V gave up 2 bases and J gave up 0 bases, with 5 bases separating them. The CDR3 sequence is CAISEPVSGNTIYF. In DNA form, the CDR3 reads TGTGCCATCAGTGAGCCGGTCTCTGGAAACACCATATATTTT.

V gene TRBV6-5 combines with J gene TRBJ1-1; the D gene is possibly TRBD1 (6 bases). CDR1 MNHEY and CDR2 SVGAGI come from the germline V gene. The CDR3 loop spans 14 amino acids. V lost 7 bases and J 4 bases, leaving 16 bases between the germline ends. The CDR3, as DNA: TGTGCCAGCACCACCGGGGGGGCGCCCACTGAAGCTTTCTTT. This encodes CASTTGGAPTEAFF.

V usage is TRBV11-2 and J usage is TRBJ1-4; TRBD1 matches 7 bases. V dropped 0 bases and J dropped 8; count of bases not matched to a gene: 6. CDR1 and CDR2 from the germline V gene are SGHAT and FQNNGV. The CDR3 sequence is 15 residues long. CDR3 sequence (DNA): TGTGCCAGCAGCTTAGAGGAGACAGGGTCCGAAAAACTGTTTTTT. Amino acid sequence: CASSLEETGSEKLFF.

This clone was seen a few times. The CDR3 DNA follows: TGCAGCGTTGGACAGAGGAACACCGGGGAGCTGTTTTTT. Its protein product is CSVGQRNTGELFF. The chain employs TRBV29-1 and TRBJ2-2; weak D call: TRBD1 (5 bases). The germline V gene has CDR1 SQVTM and CDR2 ANQGSEA. With 4 bases removed from V and 1 base from J, the gap between germline ends came to 7 bases. CDR3 length equals 13 residues.

The table lists this clone with a count of one. The chain carries TRBV4-3 and TRBJ2-3; no definite D call. V lost 0 bases and J lost 2, with 6 bases in between. Germline CDR1 LGHNA, CDR2 YSLEER. The CDR3 totals 14 residues. The CDR3 spells CASSQDLITDTQYF. The CDR3 DNA reads TGCGCCAGCAGCCAAGATCTAATCACAGATACGCAGTATTTT.

This clone has more than one count but fewer than ten. V is TRBV7-9 and J is TRBJ1-4; TRBD1 might be the D (5 bases). Between the trimmed V and J ends, which lost 5 bases and 1 base, there was a span of 14 bases. Germline CDR1 is SEHNR and CDR2 is FQNEAQ (reference sequence). The CDR3 is 16 amino acids. The CDR3 here is CASSVRQGGTNEKLFF. Here the CDR3 DNA reads TGTGCCAGCAGCGTACGGCAGGGAGGAACTAATGAAAAACTGTTTTTT.

The chain carries TRBV2 and TRBJ2-1, with a tentative D call TRBD1 (6 bases). Germline V gene data show CDR1 as SNHLY and CDR2 as FYNNEI. The CDR3 spans 15 residues. The V end was cut by 3 bases, the J end by 4 bases, with 13 bases between. CDR3 amino acids: CASSEGQGWYNEQFF. The CDR3, as DNA: TGTGCCAGCAGTGAGGGGCAGGGGTGGTACAATGAGCAGTTCTTC.

The genes are TRBV7-6 and TRBJ2-3, with D possibly being TRBD2 (5 bases). The V gene lost 3 bases and the J gene lost 3 bases, with 7 bases spanning the gap. The length of the CDR3 is 13 residues. Germline V gene lookup returns CDR1 SGHVS and CDR2 FNYEAQ. The CDR3, as DNA: TGTGCCAGCAGCTTCGGCGGGACAGATACGCAGTATTTT. This sequence encodes CASSFGGTDTQYF.

The chain couples TRBV6-1 to TRBJ2-5; D is possibly TRBD2 (5 bases). Trimming shortened V by 5 bases and J by 5 bases, and 18 bases separated the two germline ends. The CDR3 has 15 amino acids. Germline lookup yields CDR1 MNHNS and CDR2 SASEGT. CDR3 amino acids: CASSPNGVAEETQYF. The CDR3 DNA follows: TGTGCCAGCAGTCCGAACGGGGTCGCGGAGGAGACCCAGTACTTC.

This clone has a handful of counts. The J gene is TRBJ2-2, the V gene TRBV4-2; 9 bases agree with TRBD2. The CDR3 contains 17 residues. The trim removed 2 bases at V and 0 bases at J, leaving 4 bases unmatched. The V gene's germline CDR1 is LGHNA and CDR2 YNFKEQ. The CDR3 loop is CASSQFVAGANTGELFF. As DNA, the CDR3 is TGTGCCAGCAGCCAATTCGTAGCGGGGGCGAACACCGGGGAGCTGTTTTTT.

CDR3 protein: CASTWTSGGAGETQYF. For the CDR3, the DNA is TGTGCCAGCACATGGACTAGCGGGGGGGCAGGGGAGACCCAGTACTTC. The chain links TRBV27 to TRBJ2-5; TRBD2 matches 15 bases. V was pared by 7 bases and J by 5 bases, with 8 bases of the junction left unmatched. The CDR3 has 16 amino acids. CDR1 is MNHEY and CDR2 is SMNVEV in the germline V gene (reference sequence).

V is TRBV12-5 and J is TRBJ2-7; D perhaps matches TRBD2 (6 bases). The V and J ends lost 1 base and 2 bases respectively, with 6 bases between them. The CDR3 has 13 residues. The V gene's germline CDR1 is LGHNT and CDR2 FRNRAP. The CDR3 sequence: CASGLGGAYEQYF. The DNA of the CDR3 is TGTGCTAGTGGTTTGGGCGGGGCCTACGAGCAGTACTTC.

V and J are TRBV6-4 and TRBJ1-2; 7 nucleotides align to TRBD1. The germline V gene encodes CDR1 MRHNA and CDR2 SNTAGT. The trim removed 6 bases at V and 4 bases at J, leaving 8 bases unmatched. The CDR3 has 14 amino acids. The CDR3 spells CASRPRQGSYGYTF. The CDR3 DNA reads TGTGCCAGCAGACCTCGACAGGGTAGCTATGGCTACACCTTC.

The rearrangement uses TRBV28 and TRBJ2-7; D is ambiguous. This CDR3 is 13 amino acids long. Germline values: CDR1 MDHEN, CDR2 SYDVKM. V gave up 5 bases and J gave up 1 base, with 9 bases separating them. The CDR3 bases are TGTGCCAGCAGTGTGACTCGATCCTACGAGCAGTACTTC. Protein: CASSVTRSYEQYF. The full variable domain, its missing parts supplied by reference TRBV28 and TRBJ2-7, is DVKVTQSSRYLVKRTGEKVFLECVQDMDHENMFWYRQDPGLGLRLIYFSYDVKMKEKGDIPEGYSVSREKKERFSLILESASTNQTSMYLCASSVTRSYEQYFGPGTRLTVT.

The chain employs TRBV6-1 and TRBJ2-3; 11 bases line up with TRBD2. This CDR3 is 15 amino acids long. CDR1 MNHNS and CDR2 SASEGT come from the germline V gene. The V and J ends lost 5 bases and 4 bases, in that order; junction bases with no gene match: 5. CDR3 region: CASSPRLAGPDTQYF. As DNA, the CDR3 is TGTGCCAGCAGTCCCCGACTAGCGGGGCCAGATACGCAGTATTTT.

The V and J genes are TRBV6-5 and TRBJ2-5; D perhaps matches TRBD1 (6 bases). The J call may be in error: the DNA end matches TRBJ2-7 better. The CDR3 runs 14 residues. Germline assignment: CDR1 MNHEY and CDR2 SVGAGI. The CDR3 nucleotides read TGTGCCAGCAGGGACAGCCCAACCTCCTACGAGCAGTACTTC. Translated: CASRDSPTSYEQYF.

This clone showed up just a few times. The rearrangement joins TRBV19 to TRBJ2-7; possible D gene TRBD1, 5 bases. This CDR3 has 14 amino acids. CDR1 LNHDA and CDR2 SQIVND come from the germline V gene (reference sequence). V shed 4 bases and J shed 3 bases, with 13 bases lying between them. CDR3 nucleotides: TGTGCCAGTAGTACTTCAGGGATTTACTACGAGCAGTACTTC. The encoded protein is CASSTSGIYYEQYF.

The chain links TRBV7-9 to TRBJ2-7, with D possibly matching TRBD1 (6 bases). The CDR3 runs 13 residues. The V gene lost 2 bases and the J gene lost 4 bases, with 9 bases spanning the gap. Germline loops: CDR1 SEHNR, CDR2 FQNEAQ (reference sequence). CDR3 amino acids: CASSLSRGYEQYF. CDR3 coding DNA: TGTGCCAGCAGCTTATCTAGGGGGTACGAGCAGTACTTC.

The V and J genes are TRBV15 and TRBJ1-4; tentative D call: TRBD1 (6 bases). CDR3 length equals 16 residues. The V and J ends lost 0 bases and 3 bases respectively, with 11 bases between them. Germline CDR1 reads LNHNV; CDR2 reads YYDKDF (reference sequence). CDR3 sequence (DNA): TGTGCCACCAGCAGAGATCGGGGGGCGGCTAATGAAAAACTGTTTTTT. Its translation is CATSRDRGAANEKLFF.

This sequence joins TRBV29-1 and TRBJ2-3; 9 bases agree with TRBD2. J gave up 3 bases and V 3 bases, and 4 bases lay outside the gene matches. The CDR3 spans 14 residues. CDR1 and CDR2 from the germline V gene are SQVTM and ANQGSEA. The CDR3 region has the DNA TGCAGCGTTGAGGCTAGCGGGGTGACAGATACGCAGTATTTT. It encodes CSVEASGVTDTQYF.

The chain is built from TRBV11-2 and TRBJ1-5; unclear D gene. CDR1 is SGHAT, CDR2 FQNNGV, per germline. The CDR3 is 13 amino acids. The V end was cut by 7 bases, the J end by 7 bases, with 14 bases between. CDR3 amino acids: CASTLSEGQPQHF. CDR3 sequence (DNA): TGTGCCAGCACCCTTAGTGAGGGACAGCCCCAGCATTTT.

This clone was picked up a small number of times. The chain employs TRBV4-2 and TRBJ2-1; 9 nucleotides align to TRBD2. Germline trimming cut 3 bases from V and 6 bases from J; bases unmatched to any gene: 3. CDR1 LGHNA and CDR2 YNFKEQ come from the germline V gene. The length of the CDR3 is 14 residues. CDR3 DNA sequence: TGTGCCAGCAGCCACCCGACTAGCGGCAATGAGCAGTTCTTC. This gives the protein CASSHPTSGNEQFF.